A selection of T cell receptor beta chains follows, all from one sample in a study of OX40 agonist ivuxolimab in advanced cancers. Data came from immunoSEQ multiplex PCR; TCRdb stores just in-frame clones and leaves some out. In the table there are approximately 82,000 clones, over 75% of which are singletons. Source: CD4+ or CD8+ T cells sorted from blood, taken in a trial of the OX40 agonist ivuxolimab. All receptors come from an adult with an advanced solid tumor such as melanoma, head and neck, liver or kidney cancer. Each CDR3 is given with its conserved first and last residue. D genes are given only for firm matches. Only some rows state a clone size, as once, few, many or a class for expanded clones.

d_gene,len,v_gene,abundance,j_gene,CDR3aa,CDR3nt
TRBD1,14,TRBV6-4,.,TRBJ1-1,CASRKGQANTEAFF,TGTGCCAGCAGAAAGGGACAGGCGAACACTGAAGCTTTCTTT
.,12,TRBV9,.,TRBJ2-7,CASNSLSYEQYF,TGTGCCAGCAACAGCCTTTCCTACGAGCAGTACTTC
.,14,TRBV6-5,.,TRBJ2-7,CASRYSGEDYEQYF,TGTGCCAGCAGGTACTCCGGGGAGGACTACGAGCAGTACTTC
.,13,TRBV5-4,.,TRBJ2-5,CASSWQVQETQYF,TGTGCCAGCAGCTGGCAGGTCCAAGAGACCCAGTACTTC
.,13,TRBV19,.,TRBJ1-2,CASRARGGYGYTF,TGTGCCAGTAGGGCCAGGGGTGGCTATGGCTACACCTTC
.,12,TRBV5-6,.,TRBJ2-5,CASSLFGETQYF,TGTGCCAGCAGCTTGTTCGGAGAGACCCAGTACTTC
.,11,TRBV30,.,TRBJ2-3,CAWDTPEAQYF,TGTGCCTGGGACACACCCGAGGCGCAGTATTTT
.,13,TRBV6-1,.,TRBJ1-3,CASSEEGKNTIYF,TGTGCCAGCAGTGAAGAGGGAAAAAACACCATATATTTT
TRBD1,13,TRBV30,few,TRBJ1-5,CAWSVQGAQPQHF,TGTGCCTGGAGTGTGCAGGGGGCGCAGCCCCAGCATTTT
TRBD2,14,TRBV6-1,.,TRBJ2-1,CASSDLAGGGEQFF,TGTGCCAGCAGTGATCTAGCGGGAGGGGGTGAGCAGTTCTTC
.,15,TRBV2,.,TRBJ2-3,CASSLRQGGTDTQYF,TGTGCCAGCAGTCTGAGGCAGGGTGGCACAGATACGCAGTATTTT
.,14,TRBV6-1,.,TRBJ1-2,CASSEGRGSDGYTF,TGTGCCAGCAGTGAAGGACGGGGCTCCGATGGCTACACCTTC
TRBD1,14,TRBV29-1,.,TRBJ1-1,CSVVLTGGISEAFF,TGCAGCGTTGTGTTGACAGGGGGGATTTCTGAAGCTTTCTTT
TRBD2,16,TRBV7-9,.,TRBJ2-1,CASSLALAGVYNEQFF,TGTGCCAGCAGCTTAGCCCTAGCGGGAGTTTACAATGAGCAGTTCTTC
.,13,TRBV6-6,.,TRBJ1-5,CASSGADNQPQHF,TGTGCCAGCAGTGGGGCAGACAATCAGCCCCAGCATTTT
TRBD1,14,TRBV12-5,.,TRBJ1-5,CASGPGQGGQPQHF,TGTGCTAGTGGTCCGGGACAGGGCGGTCAGCCCCAGCATTTT